The subject of this entry is one T cell receptor beta chain. This clonotype was detected a few times. No antigen is known for it. No base-level quality is on record; no much larger clone is a single base apart. The sample originates from a study of identical twins listed by TCRdb under 2016. Context from the whole study: To test whether fetal clonotypes persist, the study used deep sequencing on TCR alpha and beta repertoires from monozygotic twins, unrelated adults of various ages, and cord blood. To rule out contamination, the twin experiments were replicated at different times with different library preparation protocols.

V has 5 bases trimmed and J has 1 base trimmed; junction bases matching no gene number 9. According to the germline V gene, CDR1 reads MDHEN and CDR2 reads SYDVKM. The CDR3 starts with the cysteine, ends with the phenylalanine, and has 17 residues. Only the CDR3 DNA is retained, 51 bases long and in frame from the first base. Libraries were prepared through 5' RACE. The reads were generated on an Illumina HiSeq 2000. Template switching added a universal primer binding site, and the final cDNA carried a unique molecular identifier that allowed TCR cDNA molecules to be counted accurately. First-strand cDNA for TCR alpha and beta chains was synthesized from specific primers in the conserved constant-segment region. Each cDNA library was double barcoded, with a SMART-Mk sample barcode plus Illumina barcodes, to control for contamination. TruSeq adapter sequences along with Illumina sample barcodes were introduced in two successive PCR steps. The Illumina HiSeq platform was used with custom primers to sequence TCR alpha and beta cDNA libraries. The authors' analysis ran thus. MiGEC was used to process raw reads and extract unique molecular identifiers, and MiXCR was used to find CDR3 positions. For each individual, recombination models were inferred using an EM algorithm with the repgenHMM and IGoR tools. Shared clonotype analysis was performed with the tcR package in R, normalizing sharing by the product of cloneset sizes. Out-of-frame nonproductive sequences were analyzed to study raw recombination free of thymic and clonal selection effects. In-frame beta chains were kept once TCRdb had trimmed the public reads at Q25 with fastp and called clones with MiXCR. Rows with a matching CDR3 protein are joined into one entry that keeps the most common DNA and genes. The authors' filters were not applied to this entry. The sample table records approximately 630,000 distinct CDR3 sequences; around 7.4% of these occur just once. Of the sample, 1.6% is held by the ten largest clones.

Only healthy Caucasian donors were included. The twin cohort consisted of three pairs of female monozygotic twins, all aged roughly 18 to 30 years. The RNA used for TCR libraries was isolated from peripheral blood mononuclear cells. The research as a whole found: In monozygotic twins, recombination models systematically underestimated out-of-frame TCR alpha sharing, but the models matched the sharing seen between unrelated individuals. Fewer insertions were carried by abundant cord blood beta clonotypes; a weaker similar trend was observed in young adult naive repertoires, while no such trend was observed in memory repertoires. Compared with coincidental sharing between unrelated individuals, out-of-frame TCR alpha sequences shared between twins had an excess of sequences with low generation probability. Invariant T cells such as MAIT and iNKT could partly confound zero-insertion analyses, though diverse VJ usage argued against this for most clonotypes. In beta out-of-frame sequences, excess twin sharing was weaker, because having fewer shared sequences lowered the signal-to-noise ratio. Conclusions relied on cross-sectional statistical analysis, since the same donors could not be followed over many years.

These data were also reused for a study on yellow fever vaccine responses in identical twins. The second study reports: The authors reported that the T cell response to vaccination in identical twins appeared partly convergent and partly personalized. In identical twins, the study followed T cell clones that responded to the vaccine with precision.

The V and J genes are TRBV28 and TRBJ2-2; TRBD2 matches 8 bases in the middle. Sequencing was done on a sample of PBMCs. This TCR derives from a woman younger than 35 in good health. In nucleotide form, the sequence is TGTGCCAGCAGTCCCCCCCCTAGCGGGCTGAACACCGGGGAGCTGTTTTTT. Its product reads: CASSPPPSGLNTGELFF. The CDR3, completed at both ends by the reference TRBV28 and TRBJ2-2 genes, gives the full variable domain DVKVTQSSRYLVKRTGEKVFLECVQDMDHENMFWYRQDPGLGLRLIYFSYDVKMKEKGDIPEGYSVSREKKERFSLILESASTNQTSMYLCASSPPPSGLNTGELFFGEGSRLTVL.